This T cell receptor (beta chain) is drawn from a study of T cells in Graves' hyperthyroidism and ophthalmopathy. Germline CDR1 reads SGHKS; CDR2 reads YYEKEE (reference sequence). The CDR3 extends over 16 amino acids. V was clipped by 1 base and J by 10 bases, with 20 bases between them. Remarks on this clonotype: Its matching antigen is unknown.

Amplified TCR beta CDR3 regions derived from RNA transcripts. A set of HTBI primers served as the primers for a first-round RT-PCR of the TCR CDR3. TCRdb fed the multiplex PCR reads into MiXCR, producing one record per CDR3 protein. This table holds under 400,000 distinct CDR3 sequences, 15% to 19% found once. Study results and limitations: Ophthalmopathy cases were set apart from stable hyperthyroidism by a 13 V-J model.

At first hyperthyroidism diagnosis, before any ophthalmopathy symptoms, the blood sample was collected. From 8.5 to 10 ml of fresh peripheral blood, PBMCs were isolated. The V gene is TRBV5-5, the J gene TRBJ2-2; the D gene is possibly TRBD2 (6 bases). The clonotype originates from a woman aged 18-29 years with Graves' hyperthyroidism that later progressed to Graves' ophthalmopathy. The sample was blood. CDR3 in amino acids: CASSLNPGLMMAELFF. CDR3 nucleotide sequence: TGTGCCAGCAGCTTGAATCCGGGACTTATGATGGCGGAGCTGTTTTTT.